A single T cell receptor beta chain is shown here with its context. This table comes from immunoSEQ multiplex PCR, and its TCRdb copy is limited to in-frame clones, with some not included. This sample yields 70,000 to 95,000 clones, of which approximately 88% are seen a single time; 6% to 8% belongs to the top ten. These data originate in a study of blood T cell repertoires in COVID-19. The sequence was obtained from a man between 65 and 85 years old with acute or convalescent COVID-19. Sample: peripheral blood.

This CDR3 reads CASSRDSNQPQHF. For the CDR3, the DNA is TGTGCCAGCTCGAGGGATAGCAATCAGCCCCAGCATTTT. This chain joins TRBV18 and TRBJ1-5; D gene uncertain. This CDR3 is 13 amino acids long. V lost 6 bases and J lost 0, with 6 bases in between. Per the germline V gene, CDR1 is KGHSH and CDR2 is LQKENI.